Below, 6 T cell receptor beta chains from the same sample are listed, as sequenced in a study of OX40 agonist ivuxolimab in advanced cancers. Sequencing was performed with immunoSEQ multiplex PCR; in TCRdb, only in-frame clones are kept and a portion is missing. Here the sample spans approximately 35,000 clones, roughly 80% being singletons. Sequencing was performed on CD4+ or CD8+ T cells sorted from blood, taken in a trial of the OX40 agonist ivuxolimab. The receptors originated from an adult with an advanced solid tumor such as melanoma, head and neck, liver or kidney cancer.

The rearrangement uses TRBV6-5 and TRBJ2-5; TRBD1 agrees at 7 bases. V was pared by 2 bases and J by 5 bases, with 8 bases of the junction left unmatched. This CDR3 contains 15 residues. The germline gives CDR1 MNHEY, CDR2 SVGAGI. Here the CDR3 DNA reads TGTGCCAGCAGTTACAGGAGACAGGGATGGGAGACCCAGTACTTC. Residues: CASSYRRQGWETQYF.

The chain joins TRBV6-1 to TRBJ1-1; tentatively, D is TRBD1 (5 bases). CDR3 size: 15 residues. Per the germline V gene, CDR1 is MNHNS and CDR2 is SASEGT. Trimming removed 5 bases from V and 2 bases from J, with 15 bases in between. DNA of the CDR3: TGTGCCAGCAGTAACGGGGCTAGATTTAACACTGAAGCTTTCTTT. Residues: CASSNGARFNTEAFF.

Written as DNA, the CDR3 is TGCGCCAGCACTCTACAGGGGATGGACACTGAAGCTTTCTTT. Protein sequence: CASTLQGMDTEAFF. J is TRBJ1-1 and V is TRBV10-2; 7 nucleotides agree with TRBD1. J gave up 3 bases and V 7 bases, and 8 bases lay outside the gene matches. CDR3 length: 14 residues. Germline CDR1 WSHSY, CDR2 SAAADI.

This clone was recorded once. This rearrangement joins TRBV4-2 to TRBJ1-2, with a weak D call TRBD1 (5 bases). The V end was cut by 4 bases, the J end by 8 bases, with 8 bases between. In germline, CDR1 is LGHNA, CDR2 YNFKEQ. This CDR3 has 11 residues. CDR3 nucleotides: TGTGCCAGCAGCCCCTGGGACGGCTACACCTTC. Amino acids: CASSPWDGYTF.

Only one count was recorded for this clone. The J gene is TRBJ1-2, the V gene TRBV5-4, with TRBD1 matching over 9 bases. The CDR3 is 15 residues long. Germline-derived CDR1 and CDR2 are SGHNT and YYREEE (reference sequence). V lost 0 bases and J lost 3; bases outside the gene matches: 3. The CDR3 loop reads CASSLVQGADYGYTF. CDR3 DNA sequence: TGTGCCAGCAGCTTGGTACAGGGGGCAGACTATGGCTACACCTTC. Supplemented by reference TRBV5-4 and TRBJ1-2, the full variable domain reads ETGVTQSPTHLIKTRGQQVTLRCSSQSGHNTVSWYQQALGQGPQFIFQYYREEENGRGNFPPRFSGLQFPNYSSELNVNALELDDSALYLCASSLVQGADYGYTFGSGTRLTVV.

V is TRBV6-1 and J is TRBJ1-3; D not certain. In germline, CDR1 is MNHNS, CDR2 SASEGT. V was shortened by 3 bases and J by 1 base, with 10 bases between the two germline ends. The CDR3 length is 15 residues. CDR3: CASSDPRLSGNTIYF. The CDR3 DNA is TGTGCCAGCAGTGATCCGCGGCTTTCTGGAAACACCATATATTTT.